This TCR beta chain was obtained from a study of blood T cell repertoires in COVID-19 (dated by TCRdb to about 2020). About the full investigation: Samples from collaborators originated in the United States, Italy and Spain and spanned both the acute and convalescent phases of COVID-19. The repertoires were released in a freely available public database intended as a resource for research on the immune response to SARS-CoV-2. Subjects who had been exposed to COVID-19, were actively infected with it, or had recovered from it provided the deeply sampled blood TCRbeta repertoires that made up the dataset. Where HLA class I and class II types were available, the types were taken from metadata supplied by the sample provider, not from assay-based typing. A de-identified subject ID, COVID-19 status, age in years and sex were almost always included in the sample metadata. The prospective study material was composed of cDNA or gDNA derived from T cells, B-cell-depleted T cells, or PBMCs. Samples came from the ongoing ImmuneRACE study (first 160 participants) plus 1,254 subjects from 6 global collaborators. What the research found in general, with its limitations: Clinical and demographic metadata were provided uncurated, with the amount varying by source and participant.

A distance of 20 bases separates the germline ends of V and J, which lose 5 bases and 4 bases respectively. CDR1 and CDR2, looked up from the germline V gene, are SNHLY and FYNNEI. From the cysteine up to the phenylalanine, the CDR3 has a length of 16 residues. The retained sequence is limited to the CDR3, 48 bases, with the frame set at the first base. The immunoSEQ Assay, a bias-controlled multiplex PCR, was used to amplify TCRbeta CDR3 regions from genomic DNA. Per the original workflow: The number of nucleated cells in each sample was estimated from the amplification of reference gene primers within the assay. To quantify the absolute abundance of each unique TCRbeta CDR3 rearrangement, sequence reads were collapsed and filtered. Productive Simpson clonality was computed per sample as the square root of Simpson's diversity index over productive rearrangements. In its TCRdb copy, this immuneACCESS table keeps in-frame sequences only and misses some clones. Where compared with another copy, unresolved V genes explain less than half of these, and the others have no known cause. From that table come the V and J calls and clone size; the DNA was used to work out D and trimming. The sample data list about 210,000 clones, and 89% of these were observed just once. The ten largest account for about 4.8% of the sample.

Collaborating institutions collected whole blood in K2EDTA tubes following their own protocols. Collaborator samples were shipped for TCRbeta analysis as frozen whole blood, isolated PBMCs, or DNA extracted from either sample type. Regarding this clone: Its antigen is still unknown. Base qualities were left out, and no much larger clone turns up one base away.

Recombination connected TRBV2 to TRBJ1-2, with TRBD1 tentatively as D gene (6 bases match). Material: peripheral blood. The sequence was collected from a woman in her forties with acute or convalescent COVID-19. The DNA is TGTGCCAGCAGTTTCAGAGGGACACCTCAATTCTATGGCTACACCTTC. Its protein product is CASSFRGTPQFYGYTF.